This T cell receptor beta chain was captured by sequencing in a study of T cells in Graves' hyperthyroidism and ophthalmopathy. Study outcomes and limitations: Expanded thyroid clonotypes (above 0.001) were mostly also found in blood.

A remark on this clonotype: What it binds is not known.

A patient was excluded if there was uncontrolled infection, other autoimmune disease, pregnancy or lactation. It was RNA transcripts that yielded the amplified TCR beta CDR3 regions. HTBI primers were the set used in a first-round RT-PCR of the TCR CDR3. TCRdb called the multiplex PCR reads again in MiXCR, with one record for every CDR3 protein. Found here are some 270,000 distinct CDR3 sequences, almost 25% of them singletons; the top ten hold under 40%. The CDR3 is made up of 19 amino acids. With 1 base clipped from V and 1 base from J, the junction kept 13 bases outside the gene matches. The J gene is TRBJ2-5, the V gene TRBV12-3 or TRBV12-4; 9 positions agree with TRBD2. Sequencing input: blood. The TCR sequence derives from a middle-aged woman with Graves' ophthalmopathy. The CDR3 reads CASSLGGTGLAALQETQYF. The CDR3 DNA reads TGTGCCAGCAGTTTAGGGGGGACGGGACTAGCAGCACTCCAAGAGACCCAGTACTTC.